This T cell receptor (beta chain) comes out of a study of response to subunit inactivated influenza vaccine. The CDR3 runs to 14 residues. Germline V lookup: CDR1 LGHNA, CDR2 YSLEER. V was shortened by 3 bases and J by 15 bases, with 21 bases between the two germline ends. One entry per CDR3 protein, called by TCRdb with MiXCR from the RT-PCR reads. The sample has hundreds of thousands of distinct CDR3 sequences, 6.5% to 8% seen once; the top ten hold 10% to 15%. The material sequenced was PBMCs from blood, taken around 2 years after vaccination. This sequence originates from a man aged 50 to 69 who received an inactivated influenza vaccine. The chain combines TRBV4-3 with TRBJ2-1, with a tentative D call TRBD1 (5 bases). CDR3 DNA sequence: TGCGCCAGCAGCCAGGACACGGCCGGGCCCGGACGGTTCTTC. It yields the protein CASSQDTAGPGRFF.